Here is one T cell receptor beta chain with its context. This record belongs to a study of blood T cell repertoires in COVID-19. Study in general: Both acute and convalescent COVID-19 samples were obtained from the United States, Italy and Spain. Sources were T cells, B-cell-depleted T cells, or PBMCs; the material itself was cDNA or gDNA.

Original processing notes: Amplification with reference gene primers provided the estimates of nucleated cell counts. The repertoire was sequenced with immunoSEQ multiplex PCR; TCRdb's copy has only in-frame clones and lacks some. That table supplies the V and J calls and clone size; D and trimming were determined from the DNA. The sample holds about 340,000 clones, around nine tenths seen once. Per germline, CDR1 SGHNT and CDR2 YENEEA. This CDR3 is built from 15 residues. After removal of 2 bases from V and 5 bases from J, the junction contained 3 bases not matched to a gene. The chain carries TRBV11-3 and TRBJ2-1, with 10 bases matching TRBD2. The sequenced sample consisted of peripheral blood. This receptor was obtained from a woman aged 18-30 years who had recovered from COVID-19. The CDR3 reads CASSLPSGRDNEQFF. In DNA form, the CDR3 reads TGTGCCAGCAGCTTACCAAGCGGGAGGGACAATGAGCAGTTCTTC. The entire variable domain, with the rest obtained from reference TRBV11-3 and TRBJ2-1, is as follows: EAGVVQSPRYKIIEKKQPVAFWCNPISGHNTLYWYLQNLGQGPELLIRYENEEAVDDSQLPKDRFSAERLKGVDSTLKIQPAELGDSAVYLCASSLPSGRDNEQFFGPGTRLTVL.